This is a list of T cell receptor beta chains from one sample in a study of a mutant IDH1 vaccine in newly diagnosed glioma. TCRdb keeps only in-frame clones here, not all; method: immunoSEQ multiplex PCR. Seen here are tens of thousands of clones, 80% to 90% observed once, and the top ten hold 1.7%. These receptors are not linked to any known antigen. Sequenced here: PBMCs, sampled from a glioma patient whose treatment included an IDH1 peptide vaccine. Receptors originate from a man aged 35 to 55 with glioma. Each CDR3 is given with its conserved first and last residue. D genes are given only for firm matches. For some rows the clone size is stated as once, few or many, or as a class when expanded; others skip it.

CDR3 protein	CDR3 DNA	D gene	V gene	J gene	clone size
CASSPQETQYF	TGTGCCAGCTCACCGCAAGAGACCCAGTACTTC	NA	TRBV18	TRBJ2-5	few
CASSIYRGTAGEKLFF	TGTGCCAGCAGTATATACCGGGGTACAGCAGGGGAAAAACTGTTTTTT	NA	TRBV28	TRBJ1-4	NA
CASSLGDRDGYTF	TGCGCCAGCAGCTTGGGGGACAGGGATGGCTACACCTTC	TRBD1	TRBV5-1	TRBJ1-2	NA
CASSATGRGYGYTF	TGTGCCAGTAGTGCCACGGGTCGGGGCTATGGCTACACCTTC	NA	TRBV19	TRBJ1-2	once
CASRNGGFGYTF	TGTGCCAGCAGGAACGGGGGGTTTGGCTACACCTTC	NA	TRBV6-6	TRBJ1-2	once
CASRYRGTSVEDTQYF	TGTGCCAGCAGGTACCGTGGGACTAGCGTTGAAGATACGCAGTATTTT	TRBD2	TRBV6-6	TRBJ2-3	NA
CASSEPNQGSGSPLHF	TGTGCCAGCAGTGAACCTAATCAGGGTTCTGGTTCACCCCTCCACTTT	NA	TRBV25-1	TRBJ1-6	once
CASSETVLNQPQHF	TGTGCCAGCAGCGAGACAGTGCTCAATCAGCCCCAGCATTTT	NA	TRBV7-2	TRBJ1-5	NA
CASSQGQGDGETQYF	TGCGCCAGCAGCCAAGGGCAGGGGGATGGGGAGACCCAGTACTTC	TRBD1	TRBV4-1	TRBJ2-5	once
CASSVPMTRSQETQYF	TGTGCCAGCAGCGTTCCCATGACTAGATCGCAAGAGACCCAGTACTTC	NA	TRBV9	TRBJ2-5	NA
CASSGGIYSNQPQHF	TGTGCCAGCAGTGGGGGTATTTATAGCAATCAGCCCCAGCATTTT	NA	TRBV27	TRBJ1-5	NA
CSVARDVDSGANVLTF	TGCAGCGTCGCCCGGGACGTCGACTCTGGGGCCAACGTCCTGACTTTC	NA	TRBV29-1	TRBJ2-6	NA
CASSRSASEGTQYF	TGTGCCAGTAGTAGATCGGCATCGGAGGGGACCCAGTACTTC	NA	TRBV19	TRBJ2-5	NA
CASSMASERTGELFF	TGTGCCAGTAGTATGGCTAGTGAAAGGACCGGGGAGCTGTTTTTT	NA	TRBV19	TRBJ2-2	NA
CASSPFGQVNTEAFF	TGTGCCAGCTCTCCATTCGGACAGGTGAACACTGAAGCTTTCTTT	TRBD1	TRBV18	TRBJ1-1	NA
CASSLGPFAGEQYF	TGTGCCAGCAGCTTAGGCCCGTTCGCTGGCGAGCAGTACTTC	NA	TRBV7-2	TRBJ2-7	NA
CASGANQETQYF	TGTGCTAGTGGGGCGAATCAAGAGACCCAGTACTTC	NA	TRBV12-5	TRBJ2-5	NA
CASNGGGTRTDTQYF	TGTGCCAGCAACGGAGGGGGGACTAGGACAGATACGCAGTATTTT	TRBD2	TRBV9	TRBJ2-3	once
CASSLEGGRIYEQYF	TGCGCCAGCAGCTTGGAAGGGGGCAGGATCTACGAGCAGTACTTC	TRBD1	TRBV5-1	TRBJ2-7	NA
CASSQISRGNQPQHF	TGCGCCAGCAGCCAAATCTCTAGGGGAAATCAGCCCCAGCATTTT	NA	TRBV4-1	TRBJ1-5	few
CASSEAGGSRSVETQYF	TGTGCCAGCAGTGAAGCTGGGGGCTCGAGGTCGGTAGAGACCCAGTACTTC	NA	TRBV2	TRBJ2-5	NA
CASSVTGGTGELFF	TGTGCCAGTAGCGTTACAGGGGGCACCGGGGAGCTGTTTTTT	TRBD1	TRBV9	TRBJ2-2	NA
CASSLGDRVPEAFF	TGTGCCAGCAGCTTGGGGGACAGGGTCCCTGAAGCTTTCTTT	TRBD1	TRBV11-2	TRBJ1-1	NA
CASSQGRTNQPQHF	TGTGCCAGTAGTCAGGGCCGGACTAATCAGCCCCAGCATTTT	NA	TRBV19	TRBJ1-5	NA
CASSGSGGLSGYTF	TGTGCCAGCAGCGGCTCCGGGGGTTTGAGTGGCTACACCTTC	NA	TRBV9	TRBJ1-2	NA
CASSIESSWDEQYF	TGTGCCAGTAGTATAGAGTCGTCCTGGGACGAGCAGTACTTC	NA	TRBV19	TRBJ2-7	once
CASSQELRGEQFF	TGTGCCAGCAGCCAGGAGCTCCGGGGTGAGCAGTTCTTC	NA	TRBV14	TRBJ2-1	NA
CASSLLNTEAFF	TGTGCCAGCAGTTTATTGAACACTGAAGCTTTCTTT	NA	TRBV28	TRBJ1-1	NA
CASTPTSWVNEQFF	TGTGCCAGCACCCCGACTAGCTGGGTCAATGAGCAGTTCTTC	TRBD2	TRBV7-2	TRBJ2-1	once
CASSLTTSASYEQYF	TGTGCCAGCAGTTTAACGACATCCGCCTCCTACGAGCAGTACTTC	NA	TRBV11-2	TRBJ2-7	NA
CASSPKWTEAFF	TGTGCCAGCAGCCCTAAGTGGACTGAAGCTTTCTTT	NA	TRBV28	TRBJ1-1	NA
CASRMGSSYNEQFF	TGTGCCAGCAGAATGGGTAGCTCCTACAATGAGCAGTTCTTC	NA	TRBV6-4	TRBJ2-1	few
CASSVARTGGYTF	TGTGCCAGCAGCGTAGCCAGGACCGGGGGCTACACCTTC	NA	TRBV9	TRBJ1-2	NA
CAISESANMNTEAFF	TGTGCCATCAGTGAGTCCGCGAACATGAACACTGAAGCTTTCTTT	NA	TRBV10-3	TRBJ1-1	medium-sized
CASSETLTPRSEKLFF	TGTGCCAGCAGTGAGACTTTGACACCCCGGAGCGAAAAACTGTTTTTT	NA	TRBV27	TRBJ1-4	NA
CASRSGQGGSYEQYF	TGCGCCAGCAGATCTGGACAGGGGGGATCCTACGAGCAGTACTTC	TRBD1	TRBV4-1	TRBJ2-7	NA
CASSLPAGGSDTQYF	TGTGCCAGCAGTTTACCAGCGGGAGGCTCAGATACGCAGTATTTT	TRBD2	TRBV28	TRBJ2-3	once
CASTRATGLSNQPQHF	TGTGCCAGCACCCGAGCAACAGGGCTTAGCAATCAGCCCCAGCATTTT	NA	TRBV7-8	TRBJ1-5	NA
CASSPLEGRHQQYF	TGTGCCAGCAGCCCCCTCGAGGGGAGACACCAGCAGTACTTC	NA	TRBV7-2	TRBJ2-7	NA
CASSLSQYNEQFF	TGCGCCAGCAGCTTGTCCCAGTACAATGAGCAGTTCTTC	NA	TRBV5-1	TRBJ2-1	NA
CASGKGGYTDTQYF	TGCGCCAGCGGTAAAGGGGGGTACACAGATACGCAGTATTTT	NA	TRBV5-1	TRBJ2-3	NA
CASSRLGGGRRGGEQFF	TGTGCCAGCAGCCGCCTGGGCGGGGGCCGACGAGGGGGGGAGCAGTTCTTC	NA	TRBV7-2	TRBJ2-1	NA